The clone carrying this TCR beta chain was observed once. This record belongs to a study of lymphopenia after photon versus proton radiotherapy. Profiled with immunoSEQ multiplex PCR; TCRdb holds only in-frame clones, not every one. The sample comprises some 30,000 clones, 89% of which are singletons, and 6.6% rests with the top ten. Germline-derived CDR1 and CDR2 are MDHEN and SYDVKM. This CDR3 comprises 11 residues. Deletions cut 4 bases from V and 8 bases from J, with 8 bases between. The sequence was obtained from a woman in her 70s with pancreatic cancer. Some clones in this sample may be carry-over from other donors' samples. The material was peripheral blood, obtained from a patient treated with proton-based radiotherapy. This chain uses TRBV28 with TRBJ1-1, with no clear D. CDR3 sequence reads: CASSSFGEAFF. The DNA of the CDR3 is TGTGCCAGCAGTTCTTTTGGGGAAGCTTTCTTT.